This entry describes one T cell receptor beta chain. Trimming removed 7 bases from V and 3 bases from J; junction bases left unmatched: 3. Germline CDR1 reads SQVTM; CDR2 reads ANQGSEA. CDR3 length: 12 amino acids. The sample is drawn from a study of blood T cell repertoires in COVID-19. Whole-study context: Material from acute and convalescent COVID-19 was sourced from the United States, Italy and Spain. T cells, B-cell-depleted T cells, or PBMCs provided the cDNA or gDNA that served as material.

Original methodology: Nucleated cell counts were estimated from reference gene primer amplification. Repertoires were generated with immunoSEQ multiplex PCR, while TCRdb's copy carries only in-frame clones and drops some. V, J and clone size reflect that table, while D and trimming were determined from the DNA. The sample carries approximately 170,000 clones, approximately 79% recorded once. The rearrangement links TRBV29-1 to TRBJ1-3; 7 bases match TRBD1. The specimen was peripheral blood. This clonotype was obtained from a woman older than 75 with acute or convalescent COVID-19. The CDR3 is CSARDSGNTIYF. The CDR3 DNA is TGCAGCGCCCGGGACAGTGGAAACACCATATATTTT.